These 31 T cell receptor beta chains were sequenced from one sample in a study of identical twins. TCRdb re-analysed the 5' RACE reads in MiXCR, keeping a single row per CDR3 protein. Here the sample spans a few hundred thousand distinct CDR3 sequences, over 8.5% being singletons. The sample was also reused in another study, on yellow fever vaccine responses in identical twins.

The specimen sequenced was CD8+ T cells sorted from blood. The receptors were sampled from a woman aged 18-35 years in good health.

This clonotype was seen at least ten times. The rearrangement uses TRBV4-2 and TRBJ1-2, with a possible D match to TRBD1 (5 bases). CDR1 and CDR2 (germline): LGHNA, YNFKEQ. The CDR3 runs to 14 residues. V was cut by 5 bases and J by 4 bases, with 14 bases left in between. The CDR3 protein is CASSTGTGPYGYTF. In nucleotides, the CDR3 is TGTGCCAGCAGCACCGGGACTGGACCCTATGGCTACACCTTC.

The chain couples TRBV5-5 to TRBJ2-4, with D tentatively TRBD1 (5 bases). Germline V CDR1 and CDR2: SGHKS, YYEKEE (reference sequence). V was shortened by 8 bases and J by 0 bases, with 12 bases between the two germline ends. This CDR3 has 14 amino acids. CDR3 DNA: TGTGCCAGTGAAGACAGCCTAGCCAAAAACATTCAGTACTTC. As protein: CASEDSLAKNIQYF.

This sequence joins TRBV4-1 and TRBJ2-5; possible D gene TRBD1, 5 bases. The CDR3 totals 14 residues. Trimming stripped 0 bases from V and 5 bases from J, with 10 bases between. Germline CDR1 and CDR2: MGHRA and YSYEKL. The DNA of the CDR3 is TGCGCCAGCAGCCAAGAAGGGCAGGGCGAGACCCAGTACTTC. Protein: CASSQEGQGETQYF.

This clonotype was observed at least ten times. The V gene is TRBV27, the J gene TRBJ2-2, with D unresolved. The germline V and J ends were trimmed by 7 bases and 4 bases, with 10 bases remaining between them. This CDR3 has 13 residues. From germline, CDR1 is MNHEY and CDR2 SMNVEV (reference sequence). The CDR3, as DNA: TGTGCCAGCATGGGCCTTTTCACCGGGGAGCTGTTTTTT. Amino acids: CASMGLFTGELFF.

This clonotype was seen many times. The chain links TRBV9 to TRBJ2-2; no clear D. Trimming pared 3 bases from V and 7 bases from J, leaving 7 bases between. The CDR3 totals 12 residues. CDR1 SGDLS and CDR2 YYNGEE come from the germline V gene. This CDR3 reads CASSADIGELFF. In DNA, the CDR3 is TGTGCCAGCAGCGCCGACATCGGGGAGCTGTTTTTT.

This clonotype was recorded many times. The rearrangement uses TRBV4-1 and TRBJ2-1; 9 bases are a match to TRBD1. CDR1 and CDR2 (germline): MGHRA, YSYEKL. The CDR3 contains 19 residues. Unmatched junction bases numbered 16, after V lost 1 base and J lost 6 bases. This chain's CDR3 is CASSQATGPTGQGGNEQFF. Written as DNA, the CDR3 is TGCGCCAGCAGCCAAGCGACGGGGCCGACGGGACAGGGCGGCAATGAGCAGTTCTTC.

This clonotype has just a few counts. The genes are TRBV4-3 and TRBJ2-7; TRBD2 matches at 13 bases. The CDR3 contains 17 residues. Germline-derived CDR1 and CDR2 are LGHNA and YSLEER. J was trimmed by 2 bases and V by 2 bases; bases with no gene match: 6. The CDR3 region has the DNA TGCGCCAGCAGCCAACAGATCGGGACTAGCGGGACCTACGAGCAGTACTTC. Encoded protein: CASSQQIGTSGTYEQYF.

This clonotype has at least ten counts. J is TRBJ1-2 and V is TRBV29-1, with D unresolved. The CDR3 spans 11 residues. V gave up 3 bases and J gave up 4 bases, with 6 bases separating them. Germline loops: CDR1 SQVTM, CDR2 ANQGSEA. CDR3 residues: CSVDGIYGYTF. In DNA form, the CDR3 reads TGCAGCGTTGACGGTATCTATGGCTACACCTTC.

This clonotype was recorded a few times. The V gene is TRBV5-5, the J gene TRBJ2-7; 11 bases line up with TRBD2. There are 14 residues in the CDR3. CDR1 is SGHKS and CDR2 is YYEKEE in the germline V gene (reference sequence). The V gene end was trimmed by 5 bases and the J gene end by 2 bases; junction bases not matched to a gene: 3. CDR3 residues: CASRWTSGPYEQYF. CDR3 DNA: TGTGCCAGCAGATGGACTAGCGGGCCCTACGAGCAGTACTTC.

The chain links TRBV6-1 to TRBJ2-1; 11 positions agree with TRBD1. J lost 6 bases, V lost 11 bases, and 9 bases had no gene match. The CDR3 is 14 residues long. CDR1 MNHNS and CDR2 SASEGT come from the germline V gene. The CDR3 region has the DNA TGTGCCGCCGATGACGGGACAGGGGGCAATGAGCAGTTCTTC. Translating gives CAADDGTGGNEQFF.

The V and J genes are TRBV20-1 and TRBJ2-7; no clear D. This CDR3 has 16 amino acids. CDR1 and CDR2 (germline): DFQATT, SNEGSKA (reference sequence). V was shortened by 0 bases and J by 0 bases, with 15 bases between the two germline ends. Here the CDR3 DNA reads TGCAGTGCTAGAGATCTTGACCCAACGCTCTCCTACGAGCAGTACTTC. It is translated as CSARDLDPTLSYEQYF.

With regard to this clonotype: Given a much more abundant clone one base away, this may be a read error. This chain joins TRBV28 and TRBJ2-7, with a possible D match to TRBD2 (6 bases). The germline V and J ends were trimmed by 5 bases and 6 bases, with 11 bases remaining between them. The V gene's germline CDR1 is MDHEN and CDR2 SYDVKM. The CDR3 runs 12 residues. CDR3 sequence (DNA): TGTGCCAGCAGTGAAGCAGCGGGCGAGCAGTACTTC. This translates into CASSEAAGEQYF.

This clonotype was seen more than once but under ten times. The chain is built from TRBV20-1 and TRBJ1-2; no clear D gene. This CDR3 spans 14 amino acids. V lost 0 bases and J 0 bases, leaving 8 bases between the germline ends. Germline V gene lookup returns CDR1 DFQATT and CDR2 SNEGSKA (reference sequence). CDR3 coding DNA: TGCAGTGCTAGAGAATACGGCGCTAACTATGGCTACACCTTC. Its translation: CSAREYGANYGYTF.

The chain combines TRBV9 with TRBJ2-5, with unresolved D. V was pared by 0 bases and J by 5 bases, with 11 bases between. The CDR3 loop spans 14 amino acids. CDR1 is SGDLS, CDR2 YYNGEE, per germline. The CDR3 spells CASSVDSNDETQYF. CDR3 nucleotides: TGTGCCAGCAGCGTAGACAGCAACGACGAGACCCAGTACTTC.

Ten or more counts support this clonotype. The genes are TRBV15 and TRBJ1-2, with 7 bases lining up with TRBD1. Per germline, CDR1 LNHNV and CDR2 YYDKDF (reference sequence). V lost 3 bases, J lost 6 bases, and 7 bases stayed unmatched. This CDR3 has 14 amino acids. CDR3 sequence reads: CATSSTRDRDGYTF. CDR3 DNA: TGTGCCACCAGCAGTACACGGGACAGAGATGGCTACACCTTC.

This clonotype turned up a few times. V gene TRBV7-2 combines with J gene TRBJ2-3; 10 bases align to TRBD2. CDR3 length: 17 residues. The junction had 12 bases not matched to a gene; V was cut back by 3 bases and J by 6 bases. In germline, CDR1 is SGHTA, CDR2 FQGNSA. CDR3 in amino acids: CASSLPVLAGNQDTQYF. In nucleotides, the CDR3 is TGTGCCAGCAGCTTGCCCGTACTAGCGGGGAACCAGGATACGCAGTATTTT.

The table lists this clonotype with many counts. The chain employs TRBV20-1 and TRBJ2-1; TRBD2 is a possible D gene (6 bases). The CDR3 contains 13 residues. Trimming took 8 bases from V and 4 from J, leaving 15 bases between them. Germline lookup yields CDR1 DFQATT and CDR2 SNEGSKA (reference sequence). The CDR3 DNA reads TGCAGTTGGGGGGTTAACACATACAATGAGCAGTTCTTC. Amino acid sequence: CSWGVNTYNEQFF.

This clonotype was seen many times. The chain employs TRBV7-9 and TRBJ2-1; D gene uncertain. Deletions cut 1 base from V and 7 bases from J, with 14 bases between. Germline V CDR1 and CDR2: SEHNR, FQNEAQ (reference sequence). This CDR3 has 15 residues. The CDR3 here is CASSLGGLGWNEQFF. CDR3 bases: TGTGCCAGCAGCTTAGGCGGCTTAGGGTGGAATGAGCAGTTCTTC.

This clonotype has a handful of counts. The chain couples TRBV27 to TRBJ2-1; the D is unclear. The CDR3 is 16 amino acids. Germline V gene data show CDR1 as MNHEY and CDR2 as SMNVEV (reference sequence). V dropped 0 bases and J dropped 0 bases, with 9 bases sitting between them. The CDR3 coding sequence is TGTGCCAGCAGTTTATCGGGCAGGAGCTCCTACAATGAGCAGTTCTTC. This gives the protein CASSLSGRSSYNEQFF.

This clonotype was seen ten or more times. The chain joins TRBV6-2 or TRBV6-3 to TRBJ2-5, with 10 bases fitting TRBD1. The CDR3 covers 16 residues. With V trimmed by 4 bases and J by 5 bases, 10 bases remained unmatched. Germline V gives CDR1 MNHEY, CDR2 SVGEGT. The CDR3 sequence: CASSFKTGTGVETQYF. The CDR3 nucleotides are TGTGCCAGCAGTTTTAAGACCGGGACAGGGGTTGAGACCCAGTACTTC.

This clonotype was seen a handful of times. The J gene is TRBJ2-1, the V gene TRBV20-1; D is ambiguous. Germline CDR1 DFQATT, CDR2 SNEGSKA (reference sequence). Trimming removed 5 bases at V and 2 bases at J, with 10 bases between. There are 13 residues in the CDR3. The CDR3 region is CSASYSPYNEQFF. CDR3 DNA: TGCAGTGCTTCGTACTCCCCCTACAATGAGCAGTTCTTC.

This clonotype was counted between two and nine times. The genes are TRBV7-3 and TRBJ2-3; 8 nucleotides align to TRBD2. CDR1 and CDR2 from the germline V gene are SGHTA and FQGTGA. V was pared by 5 bases and J by 4 bases, with 8 bases of the junction left unmatched. This CDR3 has 15 residues. CDR3: CASSEAGAAADTQYF. The CDR3 nucleotides are TGTGCCAGCAGCGAAGCGGGGGCAGCCGCAGATACGCAGTATTTT.

CDR3: CAWTLADRAYEQYF. The CDR3 DNA reads TGTGCCTGGACACTGGCGGACAGAGCCTACGAGCAGTACTTC. The chain links TRBV30 to TRBJ2-7; a weak D match, TRBD1 (6 bases). Trimming stripped 4 bases from V and 2 bases from J, with 15 bases between. Germline values: CDR1 GTSNPN, CDR2 SVGIG (reference sequence). This CDR3 is 14 amino acids long. Full variable domain (outside the CDR3, taken from reference TRBV30 and TRBJ2-7): SQTIHQWPATLVQPVGSPLSLECTVEGTSNPNLYWYRQAAGRGLQLLFYSVGIGQISSEVPQNLSASRPQDRQFILSSKKLLLSDSGFYLCAWTLADRAYEQYFGPGTRLTVT.

This clonotype was seen only a few times. This chain joins TRBV20-1 and TRBJ2-1, with 12 bases fitting TRBD2. Germline trimming cut 4 bases from V and 13 bases from J; bases unmatched to any gene: 5. This CDR3 spans 12 amino acids. Germline V CDR1 and CDR2: DFQATT, SNEGSKA (reference sequence). The CDR3: CSAKLAGGLQFF. The CDR3, as DNA: TGCAGTGCTAAACTAGCGGGGGGTCTTCAGTTCTTC.

Ten or more counts support this clonotype. The V call is TRBV5-1, the J call TRBJ2-1; D is perhaps TRBD2 (5 bases). The CDR3 is 15 amino acids. V was clipped by 1 base and J by 0 bases, with 8 bases between them. The germline CDR1 and CDR2 sequences are SGHRS and YFSETQ. The CDR3 loop reads CASSLLGSSYNEQFF. The CDR3 DNA reads TGCGCCAGCAGCTTGTTGGGGAGCTCCTACAATGAGCAGTTCTTC.

The V call is TRBV4-3, the J call TRBJ2-7, with D perhaps matching TRBD2 (5 bases). The CDR3 covers 16 residues. Germline loops: CDR1 LGHNA, CDR2 YSLEER. With 0 bases removed from V and 4 bases from J, the gap between germline ends came to 16 bases. The CDR3 here is CASSQDHGATGYEQYF. The CDR3 DNA is TGCGCCAGCAGCCAAGATCATGGCGCCACGGGGTACGAGCAGTACTTC.

This clonotype was recorded a few times. The chain links TRBV7-6 to TRBJ1-3; unclear D gene. Deletions cut 4 bases from V and 2 bases from J, with 18 bases between. CDR1 and CDR2 from the germline V gene are SGHVS and FNYEAQ. This CDR3 has 17 amino acids. The CDR3, as DNA: TGTGCCAGCAGCTCCCCCCTTACACCGGCTACTGGAAACACCATATATTTT. Translating gives CASSSPLTPATGNTIYF. Based on the CDR3 plus reference TRBV7-6 and TRBJ1-3, the full variable domain is GAGVSQSPRYKVTKRGQDVALRCDPISGHVSLYWYRQALGQGPEFLTYFNYEAQQDKSGLPNDRFSAERPEGSISTLTIQRTEQRDSAMYRCASSSPLTPATGNTIYFGEGSWLTVV.

The sample holds many counts of this clonotype. This rearrangement joins TRBV29-1 to TRBJ2-1; 9 nucleotides line up with TRBD2. Trimming cost V 6 bases and J 0 bases; bases outside gene matches: 9. Germline assignment: CDR1 SQVTM and CDR2 ANQGSEA. The length of the CDR3 is 16 residues. CDR3 amino acids: CSVVAGEGSSYNEQFF. In DNA, the CDR3 is TGCAGCGTAGTAGCGGGAGAGGGCAGCTCCTACAATGAGCAGTTCTTC.

This clonotype was seen at least ten times. The chain joins TRBV5-6 to TRBJ1-1; D gene uncertain. In germline, CDR1 is SGHDT, CDR2 YYEEEE. CDR3 size: 14 residues. Trimming removed 0 bases at V and 6 bases at J, with 12 bases between. CDR3 loop: CASSLVGRTAEAFF. The CDR3 nucleotides read TGTGCCAGCAGCTTGGTTGGCCGGACGGCTGAAGCTTTCTTT.

This clonotype was observed a few times. The chain links TRBV5-1 to TRBJ2-7, with 13 bases fitting TRBD2. Germline CDR1 and CDR2: SGHRS and YFSETQ. CDR3 length: 16 amino acids. V shed 3 bases, J shed 6 bases, and the junction held 9 bases outside the gene matches. The CDR3 DNA follows: TGCGCCAGCAGCTGGAGCGGACTAGCGGGAGAGGGCGAGCAGTACTTC. Encoded protein: CASSWSGLAGEGEQYF.

J is TRBJ2-3 and V is TRBV19; D perhaps matches TRBD2 (5 bases). Germline-derived CDR1 and CDR2 are LNHDA and SQIVND (reference sequence). CDR3 length equals 13 residues. V was shortened by 4 bases and J by 3 bases, with 8 bases between the two germline ends. The CDR3 sequence is CASSKGETDTQYF. The CDR3 nucleotides read TGTGCCAGTAGTAAGGGAGAAACAGATACGCAGTATTTT.